These T cell receptor beta chains were read from a single sample in a study of CD4+ T cells in melanoma. TCRdb's table, derived via immunoSEQ multiplex PCR, lists solely in-frame clones and lacks some. The sample carries roughly 10,000 clones, over 55% recorded once. Input material: cells from a culture (not recorded whether cultured in vitro). These receptors were taken from a human donor with melanoma. Each CDR3 is given with its conserved first and last residue. D genes are given only for firm matches. Clone size appears in some rows only: once, few, many, or a class for an expanded clone.

>TRBV11-3|TRBJ2-7|.|few
TGTGCCAGCAGCTTAGGTTCAGGGTACGAGCAGTACTTC
CASSLGSGYEQYF
>TRBV30|TRBJ1-1|.|.
TGTGCCTGGAGTACATTGTCGGTTTTTCGCCACACTGAAGCTTTCTTT
CAWSTLSVFRHTEAFF
>TRBV6-1|TRBJ2-3|.|.
TGTGCCAGCAGCCTCAGGGGTTCCACAGATACGCAGTATTTT
CASSLRGSTDTQYF
>TRBV5-1|TRBJ2-3|.|.
TGCGCCAGCAGCTTAGTAGGAGATACGCAGTATTTT
CASSLVGDTQYF
>TRBV18|TRBJ1-6|.|.
TGTGCCAGCTCACGCACCGGCGTCAGGGGAGGGTCTAATTCACCCCTCCACTTT
CASSRTGVRGGSNSPLHF
>TRBV18|TRBJ2-1|.|once
TGTGCCAGCTCACCACGATTGGGGCAGTTTGGGGATGAGCAGTTCTTC
CASSPRLGQFGDEQFF
>TRBV27|TRBJ2-3|.|.
TGTGCCAGCAGTTTCCAGGTTAGCACAGATACGCAGTATTTT
CASSFQVSTDTQYF
>TRBV11-2|TRBJ2-1|.|.
TGTGCCAGCAGCTTAGAAAGGGGCAGGGGCCATCGAAATGAGCAGTTCTTC
CASSLERGRGHRNEQFF
>TRBV4-2|TRBJ1-5|.|few
TGTGCCAGCAGCCAAGATCTAAGGGCCGACCTCAATCAGCCCCAGCATTTT
CASSQDLRADLNQPQHF
>TRBV9|TRBJ2-3|.|.
TGTGCCAGCAGCGACCACGTAAACAGGTTACGCGGGGCAGATACGCAGTATTTT
CASSDHVNRLRGADTQYF
>TRBV19|TRBJ1-1|.|.
TGTGCCAGTAGTATCAGACAGGACACTGAAGCTTTCTTT
CASSIRQDTEAFF
>TRBV19|TRBJ1-2|.|.
TGTGCCAGTAGGTCCAAGCAGGCTAACTATGGCTACACCTTC
CASRSKQANYGYTF
>TRBV9|TRBJ2-5|.|.
TGTGCCAGCAGCGCCGCCCGGGGAGAGACCCAGTACTTC
CASSAARGETQYF
>TRBV11-2|TRBJ2-5|TRBD2|.
TGTGCCAGCAGCTTAGAGGCTAGCGGGGGGGCAACTAGAAAGACCCAGTACTTC
CASSLEASGGATRKTQYF
>TRBV4-1|TRBJ1-2|.|.
TGCGCCAGCAGCCAGATATACAGGGAAGGCTACACCTTC
CASSQIYREGYTF
>TRBV19|TRBJ2-6|.|.
TGTGCCAGTAGTATTCCGGGAGCTGGGGCCAACGTCCTGACTTTC
CASSIPGAGANVLTF
>TRBV5-1|TRBJ2-7|TRBD1|.
TGCGCCAGCAGCTTGGGTACAGGGGGCGACGAGCAGTACTTC
CASSLGTGGDEQYF
>TRBV10-1|TRBJ1-5|.|.
TGCGCCAGCGGTCGGGGGCGACCAAGGGGTCAGCCCCAGCATTTT
CASGRGRPRGQPQHF
>TRBV18|TRBJ1-1|.|few
TGTGCCAGCTCATCCGGACGGGGAATGAACACTGAAGCTTTCTTT
CASSSGRGMNTEAFF
>TRBV20-1|TRBJ2-7|.|few
TGCAGTGCTAGAGTAATGGTCGAGCAGTACTTC
CSARVMVEQYF
>TRBV5-1|TRBJ2-7|.|.
TGCGCCAGCAGCTTGGGGGCCAGGGCGCTCACCGAGCAGTACTTC
CASSLGARALTEQYF
>TRBV19|TRBJ1-2|.|few
TGTGCCAGTACATTATCCGGGAACTATGGCTACACCTTC
CASTLSGNYGYTF
>TRBV9|TRBJ1-2|.|.
TGTGCCAGCAGCGGTGCCGGGACCGCCACTTTTGGCTACACCTTC
CASSGAGTATFGYTF
>TRBV5-4|TRBJ2-1|TRBD1|.
TGTGCCAGCAGCATCCGGACAGGTCCGATCTACAATGAGCAGTTCTTC
CASSIRTGPIYNEQFF
>TRBV6-1|TRBJ1-5|.|.
TGTGCCAGCAGTGAACGGTGGAATAATCAGCCCCAGCATTTT
CASSERWNNQPQHF
>TRBV19|TRBJ2-7|TRBD2|.
TGTGCCAGTAGTGCCTTAGCGGGGTCTTCCTACGAGCAGTACTTC
CASSALAGSSYEQYF
>TRBV15|TRBJ2-1|TRBD2|.
TGTGCCACCCGAGGACTAGCGCGGGATGAGCAGTTCTTC
CATRGLARDEQFF
>TRBV6-1|TRBJ2-7|.|.
TGTGCCAGTATCGAGGGTTGGACGCGGGTAGGCGAGCAGTACTTC
CASIEGWTRVGEQYF
>TRBV6-5|TRBJ1-1|.|.
TGTGCCAGCAGTTACCGGGTCACCCCCCTGACTGAAGCTTTCTTT
CASSYRVTPLTEAFF
>TRBV15|TRBJ2-5|.|.
TGTGCCACCAGCAGAGATTTGGCGGACCCGAGAAGCCAGTACTTC
CATSRDLADPRSQYF